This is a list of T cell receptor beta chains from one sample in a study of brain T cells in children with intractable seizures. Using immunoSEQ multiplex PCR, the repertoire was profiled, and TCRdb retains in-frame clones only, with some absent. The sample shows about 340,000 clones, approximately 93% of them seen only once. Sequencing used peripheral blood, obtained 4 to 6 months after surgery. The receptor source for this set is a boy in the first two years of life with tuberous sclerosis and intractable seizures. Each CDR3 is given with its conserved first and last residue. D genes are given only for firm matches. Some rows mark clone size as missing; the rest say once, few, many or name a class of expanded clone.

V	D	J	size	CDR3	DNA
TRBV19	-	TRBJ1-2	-	CASTLTGIYGYTF	TGTGCCAGTACCCTAACAGGGATCTATGGCTACACCTTC
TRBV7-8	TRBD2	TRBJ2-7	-	CASSLTAGVPYEQYF	TGTGCCAGCAGCTTAACAGCGGGAGTCCCCTACGAGCAGTACTTC
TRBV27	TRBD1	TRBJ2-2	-	CASSFYTGGTGELFF	TGTGCCAGCAGTTTCTATACAGGGGGCACCGGGGAGCTGTTTTTT
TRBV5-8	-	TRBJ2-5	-	CASSSGLVPNEETQYF	TGTGCCAGCAGCTCCGGACTGGTTCCGAACGAAGAGACCCAGTACTTC
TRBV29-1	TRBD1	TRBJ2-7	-	CSVELQGARSYEQYF	TGCAGCGTCGAACTGCAGGGGGCAAGGTCCTACGAGCAGTACTTC
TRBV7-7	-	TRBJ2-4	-	CASSIGPPPASIQYF	TGTGCTAGCAGCATTGGACCCCCTCCAGCGTCGATTCAGTACTTC
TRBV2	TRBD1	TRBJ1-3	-	CASIPDRVSGNTIYF	TGTGCCAGCATACCGGACAGGGTCTCTGGAAACACCATATATTTT
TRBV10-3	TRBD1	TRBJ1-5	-	CAISEFTGGNQPQHF	TGTGCCATCAGTGAGTTCACAGGGGGAAATCAGCCCCAGCATTTT
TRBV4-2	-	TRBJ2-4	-	CASSPESGLAKNIQYF	TGTGCCAGCAGCCCCGAGTCGGGGCTAGCCAAAAACATTCAGTACTTC
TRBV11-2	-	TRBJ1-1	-	CASSFRLNTEAFF	TGTGCCAGCAGCTTCCGTTTGAACACTGAAGCTTTCTTT
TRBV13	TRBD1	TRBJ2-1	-	CASSLADRGYNEQFF	TGTGCCAGCAGCCTAGCGGACAGGGGCTACAATGAGCAGTTCTTC
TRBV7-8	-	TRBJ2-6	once	CASSLNIGARSGANVLTF	TGTGCCAGCAGCTTAAATATAGGGGCCCGATCTGGGGCCAACGTCCTGACTTTC
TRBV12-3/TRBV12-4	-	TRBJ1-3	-	CASVKGGDTIYF	TGTGCCAGCGTAAAAGGGGGGGACACCATATATTTT
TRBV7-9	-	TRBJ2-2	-	CASSFSTGELFF	TGTGCCAGCAGCTTTTCCACCGGGGAGCTGTTTTTT
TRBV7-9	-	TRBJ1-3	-	CASSPTVPSGNTIYF	TGTGCCAGCAGCCCGACCGTCCCCTCTGGAAACACCATATATTTT
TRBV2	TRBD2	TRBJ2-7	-	CASSESSGSAYEQYF	TGTGCCAGCAGTGAGTCTAGCGGGAGTGCGTACGAGCAGTACTTC
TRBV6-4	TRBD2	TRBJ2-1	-	CASSDSNSGGQVNEQFF	TGTGCCAGCAGTGACTCCAATAGCGGGGGGCAGGTCAATGAGCAGTTCTTC
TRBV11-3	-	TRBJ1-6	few	CASSLEYSPLHF	TGTGCCAGCAGCTTAGAGTATTCACCCCTCCACTTT
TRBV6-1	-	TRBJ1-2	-	CASSPRDLNYGYTF	TGTGCCAGCAGCCCCCGGGACCTCAACTATGGCTACACCTTC
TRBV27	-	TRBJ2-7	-	CASSFRDGSYEQYF	TGTGCCAGCAGTTTCCGGGACGGCTCCTACGAGCAGTACTTC
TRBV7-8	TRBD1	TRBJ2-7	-	CASSAGQGAEQYF	TGTGCCAGCAGCGCGGGACAGGGGGCCGAGCAGTACTTC
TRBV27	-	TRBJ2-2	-	CASSPSLAAANTGELFF	TGTGCCAGCAGTCCCTCCTTAGCTGCGGCGAACACCGGGGAGCTGTTTTTT
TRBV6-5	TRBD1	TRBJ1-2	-	CASRPRTGDYGYTF	TGTGCCAGCAGGCCGAGGACAGGGGACTATGGCTACACCTTC
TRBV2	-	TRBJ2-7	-	CASNHERIEQYF	TGTGCCAGCAACCACGAAAGGATCGAGCAGTACTTC
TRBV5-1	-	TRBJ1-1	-	CASSLTAAGTRREAFF	TGCGCCAGCAGCTTGACCGCGGCCGGGACACGACGTGAAGCTTTCTTT
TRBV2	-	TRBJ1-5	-	CASSRGEGPQHF	TGTGCCAGCAGTCGAGGGGAGGGGCCCCAGCATTTT
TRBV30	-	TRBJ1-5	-	CAWSVRLEEPQHF	TGTGCCTGGAGTGTTCGGTTGGAAGAGCCCCAGCATTTT
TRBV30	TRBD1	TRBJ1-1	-	CAWSPPGQEILWTEAFF	TGTGCCTGGAGTCCTCCGGGACAGGAGATCTTGTGGACTGAAGCTTTCTTT
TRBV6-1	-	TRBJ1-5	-	CASSEYRPLSNQPQHF	TGTGCCAGCAGTGAATACAGGCCCCTAAGCAATCAGCCCCAGCATTTT
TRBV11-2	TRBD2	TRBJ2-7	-	CASSLVRGLADEQYF	TGTGCCAGCAGCTTAGTTCGGGGACTAGCGGACGAGCAGTACTTC
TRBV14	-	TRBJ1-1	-	CASSQVLKLGYTEAFF	TGTGCCAGCAGCCAAGTTCTGAAGCTAGGTTACACTGAAGCTTTCTTT
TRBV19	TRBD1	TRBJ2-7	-	CASSTLRQGPFAEQYF	TGTGCCAGTAGTACCCTCAGACAGGGCCCCTTTGCGGAGCAGTACTTC
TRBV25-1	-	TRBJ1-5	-	CASSDDTGWGSNQPQHF	TGTGCCAGCAGTGACGATACAGGTTGGGGCAGCAATCAGCCCCAGCATTTT
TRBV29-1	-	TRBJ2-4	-	CSVDRRDIQYF	TGCAGCGTTGACAGGAGGGACATTCAGTACTTC
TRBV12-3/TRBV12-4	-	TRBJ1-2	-	CASSSNNRARTF	TGTGCCAGCAGTTCAAACAACAGGGCTCGGACCTTC
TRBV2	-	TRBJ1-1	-	CASSRTAEAFF	TGTGCCAGCAGCCGGACGGCTGAAGCTTTCTTT
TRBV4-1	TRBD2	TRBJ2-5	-	CASSQGSGRVQTQYF	TGCGCCAGCAGCCAGGGTAGCGGGAGGGTACAGACCCAGTACTTC
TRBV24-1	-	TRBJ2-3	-	CATSDSRTQYF	TGTGCCACCAGTGATTCGCGGACGCAGTATTTT
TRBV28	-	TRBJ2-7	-	CASSWPGEEVQYF	TGTGCCAGCAGTTGGCCAGGGGAAGAGGTGCAGTACTTC
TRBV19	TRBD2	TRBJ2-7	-	CASSIEVCGGAEIPCEQYF	TGTGCCAGTAGTATAGAGGTTTGCGGGGGGGCCGAAATACCCTGCGAGCAGTACTTC
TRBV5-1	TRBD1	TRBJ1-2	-	CASSWPGQGYGYTF	TGCGCCAGCAGCTGGCCGGGACAGGGGTATGGCTACACCTTC
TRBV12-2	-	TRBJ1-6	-	CASRLYGDGGQGGSPLHF	TGTGCAAGTCGCTTATACGGGGATGGAGGACAGGGGGGTTCACCCCTCCACTTT
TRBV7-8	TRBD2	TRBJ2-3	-	CASSKPGTSDTDTQYF	TGTGCCAGCAGCAAACCCGGGACTAGCGACACAGATACGCAGTATTTT
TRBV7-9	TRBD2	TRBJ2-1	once	CASSPLAGSSYNEQFF	TGTGCCAGCAGCCCCTTAGCGGGGAGCTCCTACAATGAGCAGTTCTTC
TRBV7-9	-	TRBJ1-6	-	CASSLARPDGQSPLHF	TGTGCCAGCAGCTTAGCGAGGCCGGACGGACAGTCACCCCTCCACTTT
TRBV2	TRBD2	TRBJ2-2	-	CASSENPAGGHGELFF	TGTGCCAGCAGTGAAAATCCGGCGGGAGGCCACGGGGAGCTGTTTTTT
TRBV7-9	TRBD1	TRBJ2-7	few	CASSPDRGLYYEQYF	TGTGCCAGCAGCCCAGACAGGGGGCTTTATTACGAGCAGTACTTC
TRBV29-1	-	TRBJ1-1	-	CSAIIYANRDTEAFF	TGCAGCGCCATTATTTACGCTAATAGGGACACTGAAGCTTTCTTT
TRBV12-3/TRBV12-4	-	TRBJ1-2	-	CASSLGRPYGYTF	TGTGCCAGCAGTTTGGGGCGCCCCTATGGCTACACCTTC